This T cell receptor beta chain derives from a study of blood T cells in healthy people across ages. Total RNA was isolated from each sample in quantities of at least 5 micrograms. Findings of the study overall: Across the age range, TCR beta diversity per million T cells fell in a roughly linear way. A greater number of naive CD4+ cells and higher diversity distinguished long-lived donors from aged donors.

This clonotype was seen at least ten times. The antigen is not known. The CDR3 consists of 14 residues. With V trimmed by 5 bases and J by 7 bases, 13 bases remained unmatched. The V gene's germline CDR1 is DFQATT and CDR2 SNEGSKA (reference sequence). With a J-beta primer mix and a sample-barcoded 5' primer, a second PCR ran about 7 to 11 cycles. Each CDR3 protein is one row after TCRdb ran MiXCR on the 5' RACE reads. This sample carries around 1.5 million distinct CDR3 sequences, about 31% of them seen once, and the ten largest clones take approximately 11%. This TCR was recovered from a woman younger than 45 in good health. The rearrangement uses TRBV20-1 and TRBJ2-7; 8 positions match TRBD2. What was sequenced was blood. CDR3 amino acids: CSAEPGGGTGEQYF. The CDR3, as DNA: TGCAGTGCTGAACCCGGCGGGGGGACCGGGGAGCAGTACTTC.